These 6 T cell receptor beta chains were all obtained from the same sample, sequenced in a study of T cells in Graves' hyperthyroidism and ophthalmopathy. Researchers took RNA transcripts and amplified the TCR beta CDR3 regions from them. A first-round RT-PCR of the TCR CDR3 used the HTBI primer set. Each CDR3 protein gets one entry after TCRdb re-called the multiplex PCR reads with MiXCR. The data contain fewer than 350,000 distinct CDR3 sequences, approximately 13% of them singletons. Sample: blood. These receptors originate from a middle-aged woman with Graves' hyperthyroidism.

This clonotype was recorded many times. The chain carries TRBV30 and TRBJ1-2; 9 positions match TRBD1. V dropped 5 bases and J dropped 0; count of bases not matched to a gene: 1. This CDR3 region has 13 residues. CDR1 is GTSNPN, CDR2 SVGIG, per germline (reference sequence). The CDR3 protein is CAWDRGANYGYTF. The CDR3 DNA reads as TGTGCCTGGGACAGGGGGGCTAACTATGGCTACACCTTC.

The chain combines TRBV4-1 with TRBJ2-7, with D possibly matching TRBD1 (5 bases). V gave up 3 bases and J gave up 0 bases, with 15 bases separating them. The V gene's germline CDR1 is MGHRA and CDR2 YSYEKL. The CDR3 is 16 amino acids. CDR3 nucleotides: TGCGCCAGCAGCCAGGTGTGGGGCACGAGCTCCTACGAGCAGTACTTC. This codes for CASSQVWGTSSYEQYF.

This clonotype has a count of ten or more. CDR3 sequence reads: CASSWPRGEGNGRAFF. In DNA form, the CDR3 reads TGTGCCAGCAGTTGGCCCAGGGGGGAGGGTAATGGGAGAGCTTTCTTT. The rearrangement uses TRBV28 and TRBJ1-1, with 7 bases fitting TRBD1. J gave up 10 bases and V 4 bases, and 18 bases lay outside the gene matches. Germline V CDR1 and CDR2: MDHEN, SYDVKM. The CDR3 has 16 residues.

The chain is built from TRBV28 and TRBJ2-4; 11 positions match TRBD2. The J segment lost 5 bases and the V segment lost 7 bases, leaving 7 bases of the junction unmatched. In germline, CDR1 is MDHEN, CDR2 SYDVKM. The CDR3 consists of 15 residues. In DNA form, the CDR3 reads TGTGCCAGCATGGTGCTAGCGGGAGGACAAAACATTCAGTACTTC. It encodes CASMVLAGGQNIQYF. The whole variable domain, filled in from reference TRBV28 and TRBJ2-4, reads DVKVTQSSRYLVKRTGEKVFLECVQDMDHENMFWYRQDPGLGLRLIYFSYDVKMKEKGDIPEGYSVSREKKERFSLILESASTNQTSMYLCASMVLAGGQNIQYFGAGTRLSVL.

Regarding this clonotype: This may be a read error, as it is one base from a much larger clone. V gene TRBV7-2 combines with J gene TRBJ1-2, with D maybe TRBD1 (6 bases). CDR1 SGHTA and CDR2 FQGNSA come from the germline V gene. This CDR3 has 16 amino acids. CDR3: CASSLGGGGRNYGYAF. The CDR3 nucleotides read TGTGCCAGCAGCTTAGGAGGGGGGGGACGGAACTATGGCTACGCCTTC.

This clonotype was seen many times. The gene calls are TRBV20-1 and TRBJ2-1; D is undetermined. CDR3 length equals 15 residues. From germline, CDR1 is DFQATT and CDR2 SNEGSKA (reference sequence). The V end was cut by 0 bases, the J end by 0 bases, with 9 bases between. CDR3 region: CSARDRVSSYNEQFF. In DNA form, the CDR3 reads TGCAGTGCTAGAGATCGGGTAAGCTCCTACAATGAGCAGTTCTTC.